The clone carrying this T cell receptor (beta chain) was seen only once. The antigen is undetermined. This sample is drawn from a study of OX40 agonist ivuxolimab in advanced cancers. Whole-study results and caveats: Low normalized T-cell clonal expansion also characterized some of the nonresponders.

TCRdb's copy holds only in-frame clones and misses some; the assay was immunoSEQ multiplex PCR. The sample yields about 55,000 clones, nearly 90% seen once. Looked up from germline, CDR1 is LNHDA and CDR2 is SQIVND (reference sequence). V lost 6 bases to trimming and J lost 0 bases, with 9 bases between them. The CDR3 is 13 amino acids. Specimen: CD4+ or CD8+ T cells sorted from blood, collected in a trial of the OX40 agonist ivuxolimab. V usage is TRBV19 and J usage is TRBJ2-7; D is unclear. The origin of this receptor is an adult with an advanced solid tumor such as melanoma, head and neck, liver or kidney cancer. Here the CDR3 reads CASSVGSSYEQYF. The CDR3 bases are TGTGCCAGTAGCGTGGGTTCCTCCTACGAGCAGTACTTC.